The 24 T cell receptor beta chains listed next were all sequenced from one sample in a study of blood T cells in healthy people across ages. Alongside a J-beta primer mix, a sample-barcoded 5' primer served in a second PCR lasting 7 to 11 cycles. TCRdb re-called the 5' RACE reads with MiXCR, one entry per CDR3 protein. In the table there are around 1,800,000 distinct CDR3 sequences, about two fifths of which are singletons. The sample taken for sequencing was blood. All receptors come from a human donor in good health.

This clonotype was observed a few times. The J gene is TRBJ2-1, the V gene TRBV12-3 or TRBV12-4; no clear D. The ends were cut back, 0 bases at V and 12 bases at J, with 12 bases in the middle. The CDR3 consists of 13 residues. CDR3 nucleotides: TGTGCCAGCAGTTTAGCGCCGGGCGTGGGGCAGTTCTTC. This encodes CASSLAPGVGQFF.

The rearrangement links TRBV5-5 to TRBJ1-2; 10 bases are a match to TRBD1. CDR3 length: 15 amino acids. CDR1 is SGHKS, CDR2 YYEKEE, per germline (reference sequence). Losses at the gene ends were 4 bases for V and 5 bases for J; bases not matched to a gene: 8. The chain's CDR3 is CASSPQGQGWYGYTF. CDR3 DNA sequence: TGTGCCAGCAGCCCCCAGGGACAGGGGTGGTATGGCTACACCTTC. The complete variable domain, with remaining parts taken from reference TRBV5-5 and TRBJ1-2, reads DAGVTQSPTHLIKTRGQQVTLRCSPISGHKSVSWYQQVLGQGPQFIFQYYEKEERGRGNFPDRFSARQFPNYSSELNVNALLLGDSALYLCASSPQGQGWYGYTFGSGTRLTVV.

CDR3 sequence reads: CASSTHPGGSYNEQFF. The CDR3 coding sequence is TGTGCCAGCAGCACCCACCCCGGGGGCTCCTACAATGAGCAGTTCTTC. The genes are TRBV9 and TRBJ2-1; D is perhaps TRBD2 (6 bases). The ends were cut back, 4 bases at V and 0 bases at J, with 14 bases in the middle. Germline V gives CDR1 SGDLS, CDR2 YYNGEE. The CDR3 is 16 amino acids.

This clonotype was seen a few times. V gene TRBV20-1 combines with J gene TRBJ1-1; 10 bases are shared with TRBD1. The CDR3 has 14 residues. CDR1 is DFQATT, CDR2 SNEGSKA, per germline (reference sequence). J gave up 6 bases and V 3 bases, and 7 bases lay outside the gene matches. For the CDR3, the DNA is TGCAGTGCTAGGCTTGGACAGGGGGTTGCTGAAGCTTTCTTT. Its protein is CSARLGQGVAEAFF.

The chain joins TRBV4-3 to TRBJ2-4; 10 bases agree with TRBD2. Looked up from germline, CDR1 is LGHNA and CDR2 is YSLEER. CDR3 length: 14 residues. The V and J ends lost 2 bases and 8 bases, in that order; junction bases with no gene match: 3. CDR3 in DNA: TGCGCCAGCAGCCAAAGCGGGGGGGCGTACATTCAGTACTTC. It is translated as CASSQSGGAYIQYF.

The chain's CDR3 is CASSYPRATNEKLFF. CDR3 sequence (DNA): TGTGCCAGCAGCTACCCCAGGGCAACTAATGAAAAACTGTTTTTT. The V and J genes are TRBV7-9 and TRBJ1-4; possible D gene TRBD1, 5 bases. Germline loops: CDR1 SEHNR, CDR2 FQNEAQ (reference sequence). Trimming pared 4 bases from V and 0 bases from J, leaving 9 bases between. The length of the CDR3 is 15 residues.

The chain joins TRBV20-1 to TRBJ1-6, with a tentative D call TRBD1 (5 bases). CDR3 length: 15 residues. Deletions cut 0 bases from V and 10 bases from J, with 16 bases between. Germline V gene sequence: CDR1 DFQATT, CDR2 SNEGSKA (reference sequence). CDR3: CSAREAGQLRSPLHF. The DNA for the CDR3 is TGCAGTGCTAGAGAAGCAGGGCAGCTGCGATCACCCCTCCACTTT.

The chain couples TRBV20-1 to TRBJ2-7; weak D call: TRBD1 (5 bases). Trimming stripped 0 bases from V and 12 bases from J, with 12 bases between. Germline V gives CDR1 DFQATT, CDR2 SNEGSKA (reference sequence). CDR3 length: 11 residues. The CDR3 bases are TGCAGTGCTAGAGATTATCAGGGTGCGTACTTC. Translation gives CSARDYQGAYF.

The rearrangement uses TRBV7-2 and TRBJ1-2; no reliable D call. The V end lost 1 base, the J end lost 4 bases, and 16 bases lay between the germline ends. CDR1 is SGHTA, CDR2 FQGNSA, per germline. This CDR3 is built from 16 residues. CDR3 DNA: TGTGCCAGCAGCTTAGTGAGGGTCCCTCTATTCTATGGCTACACCTTC. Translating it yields CASSLVRVPLFYGYTF.

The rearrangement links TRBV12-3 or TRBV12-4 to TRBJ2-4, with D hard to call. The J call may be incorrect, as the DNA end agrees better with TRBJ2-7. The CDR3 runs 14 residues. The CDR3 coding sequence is TGTGCCAGCAGTTTAGGTTCGGCTACTCACGAGCAGTACTTC. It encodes CASSLGSATHEQYF.

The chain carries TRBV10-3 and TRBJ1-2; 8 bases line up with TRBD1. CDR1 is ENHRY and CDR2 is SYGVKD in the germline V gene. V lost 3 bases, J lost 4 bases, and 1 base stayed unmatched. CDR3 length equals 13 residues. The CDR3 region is CAISEDRGYGYTF. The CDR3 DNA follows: TGTGCCATCAGTGAAGACAGGGGCTATGGCTACACCTTC.

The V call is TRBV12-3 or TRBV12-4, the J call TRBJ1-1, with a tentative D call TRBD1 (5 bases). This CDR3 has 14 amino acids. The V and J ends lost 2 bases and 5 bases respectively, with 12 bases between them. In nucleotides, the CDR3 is TGTGCCAGCAGTTTACAGACAGAGGGGACTGAAGCTTTCTTT. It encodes CASSLQTEGTEAFF.

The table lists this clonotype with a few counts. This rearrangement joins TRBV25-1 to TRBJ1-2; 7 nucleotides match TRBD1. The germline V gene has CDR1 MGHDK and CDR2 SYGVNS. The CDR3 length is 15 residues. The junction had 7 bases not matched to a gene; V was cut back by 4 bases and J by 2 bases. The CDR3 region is CASSGASRGNYGYTF. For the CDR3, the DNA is TGTGCCAGCAGTGGGGCTAGCAGGGGGAACTATGGCTACACCTTC.

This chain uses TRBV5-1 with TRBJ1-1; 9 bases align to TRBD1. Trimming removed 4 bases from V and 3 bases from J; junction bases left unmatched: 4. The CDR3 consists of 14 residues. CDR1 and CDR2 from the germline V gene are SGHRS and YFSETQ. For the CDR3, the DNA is TGCGCCAGCAGCCATTACAGGGGGCACACTGAAGCTTTCTTT. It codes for CASSHYRGHTEAFF.

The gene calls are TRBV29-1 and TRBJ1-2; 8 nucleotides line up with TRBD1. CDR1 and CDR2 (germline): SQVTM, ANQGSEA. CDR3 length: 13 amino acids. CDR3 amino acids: CCSQGGSNYGYTF. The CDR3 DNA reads TGCTGCTCACAGGGGGGGTCTAACTATGGCTACACCTTC.

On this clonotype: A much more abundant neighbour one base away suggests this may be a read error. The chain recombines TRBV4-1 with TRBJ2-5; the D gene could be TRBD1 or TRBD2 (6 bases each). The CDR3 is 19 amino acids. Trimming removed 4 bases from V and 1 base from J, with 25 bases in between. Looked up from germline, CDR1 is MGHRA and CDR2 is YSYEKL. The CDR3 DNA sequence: TGCGCCAGCAGCCTAATCTGGAACGGGGGCGAAATGGGCCAAGAGACCCAGTACTTC. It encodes CASSLIWNGGEMGQETQYF.

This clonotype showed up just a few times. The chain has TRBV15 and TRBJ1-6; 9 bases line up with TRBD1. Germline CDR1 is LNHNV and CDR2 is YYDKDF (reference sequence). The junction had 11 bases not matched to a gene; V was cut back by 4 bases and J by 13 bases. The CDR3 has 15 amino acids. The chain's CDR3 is CATSIKTGGIRPLHF. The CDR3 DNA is TGTGCCACCAGCATAAAAACAGGGGGCATAAGGCCCCTCCACTTT. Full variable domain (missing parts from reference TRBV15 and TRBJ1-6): DAMVIQNPRYQVTQFGKPVTLSCSQTLNHNVMYWYQQKSSQAPKLLFHYYDKDFNNEADTPDNFQSRRPNTSFCFLDIRSPGLGDTAMYLCATSIKTGGIRPLHFGNGTRLTVT.

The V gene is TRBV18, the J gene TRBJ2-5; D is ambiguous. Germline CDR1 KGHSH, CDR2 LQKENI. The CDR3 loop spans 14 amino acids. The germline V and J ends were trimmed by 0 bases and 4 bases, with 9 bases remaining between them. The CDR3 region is CASSPPWGGETQYF. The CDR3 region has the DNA TGTGCCAGCTCACCACCGTGGGGTGGAGAGACCCAGTACTTC.

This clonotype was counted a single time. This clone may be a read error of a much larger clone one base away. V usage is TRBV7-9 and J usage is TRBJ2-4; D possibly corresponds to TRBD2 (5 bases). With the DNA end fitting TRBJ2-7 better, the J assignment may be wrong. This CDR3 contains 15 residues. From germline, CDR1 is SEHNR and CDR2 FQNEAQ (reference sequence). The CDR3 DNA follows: TGTGCCAGCAGCTTCCAGGACGACTCGGGATACGAGCAGTACTTC. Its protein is CASSFQDDSGYEQYF.

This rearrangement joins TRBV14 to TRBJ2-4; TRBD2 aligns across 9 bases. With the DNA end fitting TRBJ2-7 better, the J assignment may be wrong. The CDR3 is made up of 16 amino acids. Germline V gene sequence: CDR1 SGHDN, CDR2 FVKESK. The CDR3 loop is CASSQEEGLAGNEQYF. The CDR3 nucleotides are TGTGCCAGCAGCCAAGAAGAGGGGCTAGCGGGGAACGAGCAGTACTTC.

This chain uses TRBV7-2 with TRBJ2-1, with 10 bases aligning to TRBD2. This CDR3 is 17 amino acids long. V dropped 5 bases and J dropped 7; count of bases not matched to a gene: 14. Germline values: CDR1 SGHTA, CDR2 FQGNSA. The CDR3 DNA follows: TGTGCCAGCAGCGTTCGGGGTAGCGGGGGGCTGGGGAATGAGCAGTTCTTC. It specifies CASSVRGSGGLGNEQFF.

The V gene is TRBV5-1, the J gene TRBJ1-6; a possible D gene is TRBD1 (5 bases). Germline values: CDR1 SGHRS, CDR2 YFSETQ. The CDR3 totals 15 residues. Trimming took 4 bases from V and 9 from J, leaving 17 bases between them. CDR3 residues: CASSPGTSLGSPLHF. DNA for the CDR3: TGCGCCAGCAGCCCGGGGACGTCGTTGGGTTCACCCCTCCACTTT.

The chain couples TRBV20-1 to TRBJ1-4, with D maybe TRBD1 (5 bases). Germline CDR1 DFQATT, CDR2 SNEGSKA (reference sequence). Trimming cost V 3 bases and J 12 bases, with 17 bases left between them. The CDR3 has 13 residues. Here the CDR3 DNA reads TGCAGTGCTAGGGGGCCTCTGGGCCTTGAACTGTTTTTT. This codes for CSARGPLGLELFF.

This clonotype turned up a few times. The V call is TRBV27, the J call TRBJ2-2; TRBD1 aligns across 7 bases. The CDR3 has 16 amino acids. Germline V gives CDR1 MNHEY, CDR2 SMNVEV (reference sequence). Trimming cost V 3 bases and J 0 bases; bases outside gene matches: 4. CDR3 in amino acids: CASSFLGTANTGELFF. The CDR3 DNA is TGTGCCAGCAGTTTTTTGGGGACAGCGAACACCGGGGAGCTGTTTTTT.